Each of the 32 T cell receptor beta chains below was sequenced from the same sample in a study of T cells in Graves' hyperthyroidism and ophthalmopathy. The source material, RNA transcripts, was used to amplify TCR beta CDR3 regions. The HTBI set primed first-round TCR CDR3 RT-PCR. TCRdb re-analysed the multiplex PCR reads in MiXCR, keeping a single row per CDR3 protein. This sample has under 450,000 distinct CDR3 sequences, with around a sixth found just once. The specimen was blood. Source of these receptors: a woman between 18 and 29 years old with Graves' hyperthyroidism.

This clonotype was found many times. This rearrangement joins TRBV3-1 to TRBJ2-2; D is unclear. CDR1 is LGHDT, CDR2 YNNKEL, per germline (reference sequence). The CDR3 spans 14 residues. Trimming shortened V by 8 bases and J by 1 base, and 11 bases separated the two germline ends. CDR3 DNA: TGTGCCAGCCGACCACCGGGGAACACCGGGGAGCTGTTTTTT. Translation gives CASRPPGNTGELFF. The whole variable domain, filled in from reference TRBV3-1 and TRBJ2-2, reads DTAVSQTPKYLVTQMGNDKSIKCEQNLGHDTMYWYKQDSKKFLKIMFSYNNKELIINETVPNRFSPKSPDKAHLNLHINSLELGDSAVYFCASRPPGNTGELFFGEGSRLTVL.

This sequence joins TRBV19 and TRBJ1-5, with 8 bases fitting TRBD1. CDR3 length: 17 amino acids. Germline-derived CDR1 and CDR2 are LNHDA and SQIVND (reference sequence). The trim removed 2 bases at V and 3 bases at J, leaving 9 bases unmatched. The CDR3 nucleotides are TGTGCCAGTAGTATAAGCTTGGACAGGGCGATCAATCAGCCCCAGCATTTT. Its translation is CASSISLDRAINQPQHF. Based on the CDR3 plus reference TRBV19 and TRBJ1-5, the full variable domain is DGGITQSPKYLFRKEGQNVTLSCEQNLNHDAMYWYRQDPGQGLRLIYYSQIVNDFQKGDIAEGYSVSREKKESFPLTVTSAQKNPTAFYLCASSISLDRAINQPQHFGDGTRLSIL.

V usage is TRBV27 and J usage is TRBJ2-2, with 13 bases lining up with TRBD2. Looked up from germline, CDR1 is MNHEY and CDR2 is SMNVEV (reference sequence). V lost 5 bases to trimming and J lost 1 base; unmatched junction nucleotides: 10. This CDR3 is built from 19 residues. The CDR3, as DNA: TGTGCCAGCAGTCCGGCGGGACTAGCGGGGCTACGGAACACCGGGGAGCTGTTTTTT. Its protein is CASSPAGLAGLRNTGELFF.

There are many counts of this clonotype. This chain connects TRBV2 to TRBJ2-1; 10 bases fit TRBD2. Germline V gene sequence: CDR1 SNHLY, CDR2 FYNNEI. V was clipped by 6 bases and J by 3 bases; unmatched bases: 5. This CDR3 region has 15 residues. CDR3 sequence reads: CASRESSGGYNEQFF. In DNA form, the CDR3 reads TGTGCCAGCAGGGAGTCTAGCGGGGGCTACAATGAGCAGTTCTTC.

This clonotype was detected only a few times. The rearrangement joins TRBV6-5 to TRBJ1-1; tentatively, D is TRBD1 (5 bases). This CDR3 comprises 13 residues. With 1 base removed from V and 6 bases from J, the gap between germline ends came to 9 bases. Germline CDR1 MNHEY, CDR2 SVGAGI. The CDR3 is CASSYYTGSEAFF. The CDR3 DNA sequence: TGTGCCAGCAGTTACTATACAGGCTCTGAAGCTTTCTTT.

Only a few counts were recorded for this clonotype. V gene TRBV2 combines with J gene TRBJ2-5, with TRBD2 as a possible D gene (6 bases). There are 14 residues in the CDR3. Germline CDR1 reads SNHLY; CDR2 reads FYNNEI. The ends were cut back, 3 bases at V and 8 bases at J, with 16 bases in the middle. CDR3 nucleotides: TGTGCCAGCAGTGAGCCCCGGCTAGCGAGCACCCAGTACTTC. It specifies CASSEPRLASTQYF.

As concerns this clonotype: A much larger clone lies one base from this, so it may be a read error. The J gene is TRBJ2-7, the V gene TRBV28; 9 bases match TRBD1. Trimming removed 6 bases from V and 3 bases from J; junction bases left unmatched: 3. This CDR3 region has 13 residues. Germline CDR1 and CDR2: MDHEN and SYDVKM. The CDR3 bases are TGTGCCAGCAGACGACAGGGGGACTACGAGCAGTACTTC. Translated: CASRRQGDYEQYF.

J is TRBJ2-7 and V is TRBV5-1; D is possibly TRBD2 (5 bases). CDR3 length: 14 amino acids. Germline CDR1 is SGHRS and CDR2 is YFSETQ. Trimming pared 1 base from V and 3 bases from J, leaving 11 bases between. CDR3 sequence (DNA): TGCGCCAGCAGCTTGTATGGAGGCTACTACGAGCAGTACTTC. Amino acid sequence: CASSLYGGYYEQYF. The full variable domain, with the rest looked up from reference TRBV5-1 and TRBJ2-7, is KAGVTQTPRYLIKTRGQQVTLSCSPISGHRSVSWYQQTPGQGLQFLFEYFSETQRNKGNFPGRFSGRQFSNSRSEMNVSTLELGDSALYLCASSLYGGYYEQYFGPGTRLTVT.

This clonotype was detected ten times or more. The CDR3 here is CASSYMGGSVAETQYF. Written as DNA, the CDR3 is TGTGCCAGCAGTTACATGGGCGGGAGTGTAGCAGAGACCCAGTACTTC. This chain connects TRBV6-2 or TRBV6-3 to TRBJ2-5, with 7 bases fitting TRBD2. Germline CDR1 is MNHEY and CDR2 is SVGEGT. With 2 bases clipped from V and 4 bases from J, the junction kept 10 bases outside the gene matches. The CDR3 contains 16 residues.

The V gene is TRBV6-1, the J gene TRBJ2-7; TRBD1 matches 8 bases. V lost 5 bases to trimming and J lost 3 bases; unmatched junction nucleotides: 6. Per the germline V gene, CDR1 is MNHNS and CDR2 is SASEGT. The CDR3 is 14 amino acids. The CDR3 DNA reads as TGTGCCAGCAGTACAGGGGGATGGGGCTACGAGCAGTACTTC. It is translated as CASSTGGWGYEQYF.

In its sample, this clonotype was seen a few times. V gene TRBV7-2 combines with J gene TRBJ2-7; possibly TRBD2 for D (6 bases). Germline loops: CDR1 SGHTA, CDR2 FQGNSA. V lost 5 bases and J lost 4, with 18 bases in between. The CDR3 length is 15 residues. The CDR3, as DNA: TGTGCCAGCAGCACAAGCGGGCAGGCTGGGTACGAGCAGTACTTC. Its translation: CASSTSGQAGYEQYF. Using reference TRBV7-2 and TRBJ2-7 for the parts outside the CDR3, the full variable domain is GAGVSQSPSNKVTEKGKDVELRCDPISGHTALYWYRQSLGQGLEFLIYFQGNSAPDKSGLPSDRFSAERTGGSVSTLTIQRTQQEDSAVYLCASSTSGQAGYEQYFGPGTRLTVT.

This clonotype was recorded at least ten times. The chain couples TRBV6-1 to TRBJ2-7; maybe TRBD1 (8 bases). Germline loops: CDR1 MNHNS, CDR2 SASEGT. The length of the CDR3 is 16 residues. Deletions cut 8 bases from V and 2 bases from J, with 22 bases between. CDR3: CASRRGEGQVTYEQYF. DNA for the CDR3: TGTGCCAGCCGAAGGGGGGAGGGACAGGTAACCTACGAGCAGTACTTC.

As for this clonotype: A much larger clone lies a single base off, so this may be a read error. This chain connects TRBV29-1 to TRBJ1-2, with 8 bases identical to TRBD1. The CDR3 sequence is 17 residues long. V shed 6 bases and J 0 bases; nucleotides not matched to a gene: 15. CDR1 and CDR2 (germline): SQVTM, ANQGSEA. The CDR3 region is CSVAGQTGATANYGYTF. The CDR3 bases are TGCAGCGTCGCGGGGCAGACAGGGGCGACAGCTAACTATGGCTACACCTTC.

The chain employs TRBV18 and TRBJ2-3; perhaps TRBD2 as D (7 bases). The CDR3 has 18 amino acids. V shed 2 bases and J shed 2 bases, with 20 bases lying between them. Germline V gene data show CDR1 as KGHSH and CDR2 as LQKENI. CDR3 protein: CASSPATLRGAITDTQYF. The DNA for the CDR3 is TGTGCCAGCTCACCAGCGACCCTTCGGGGGGCCATCACAGATACGCAGTATTTT.

This clonotype showed up many times. This rearrangement joins TRBV19 to TRBJ1-1, with D hard to call. The V gene's germline CDR1 is LNHDA and CDR2 SQIVND (reference sequence). This CDR3 is built from 11 residues. Trimming shortened V by 11 bases and J by 10 bases, and 17 bases separated the two germline ends. CDR3: CAALSMTGAFF. The CDR3 nucleotides read TGTGCCGCGCTATCCATGACGGGAGCTTTCTTT.

This clonotype was detected many times. The V call is TRBV9, the J call TRBJ1-2; D might be TRBD1 (6 bases). Germline CDR1 and CDR2: SGDLS and YYNGEE. The CDR3 runs 14 residues. Trimming shortened V by 4 bases and J by 6 bases, and 16 bases separated the two germline ends. The CDR3 DNA sequence: TGTGCCAGCAGCCAAAGGCAGGGGAGGGATGGCTACACCTTC. Its protein product is CASSQRQGRDGYTF. Full variable domain (rest looked up from reference TRBV9 and TRBJ1-2): DSGVTQTPKHLITATGQRVTLRCSPRSGDLSVYWYQQSLDQGLQFLIQYYNGEERAKGNILERFSAQQFPDLHSELNLSSLELGDSALYFCASSQRQGRDGYTFGSGTRLTVV.

This clonotype was detected ten times or more. The chain carries TRBV12-3 or TRBV12-4 and TRBJ2-3; the match to TRBD2 covers 7 bases. The ends lost 5 bases at V and 2 bases at J; junction bases unmatched: 7. The CDR3 has 15 amino acids. As DNA, the CDR3 is TGTGCCAGCAGTGCTTACGGGAGGCCCACAGATACGCAGTATTTT. Amino acid sequence: CASSAYGRPTDTQYF.

The table lists this clonotype with many counts. The chain employs TRBV6-6 and TRBJ2-5, with 13 bases lining up with TRBD2. V lost 0 bases, J lost 5 bases, and 9 bases stayed unmatched. The CDR3 has 18 residues. Per germline, CDR1 MNHNY and CDR2 SVGAGI (reference sequence). CDR3 region: CASSYSGTSGNQWETQYF. The CDR3 bases are TGTGCCAGCAGTTACTCCGGGACTAGCGGGAACCAATGGGAGACCCAGTACTTC.

The table lists this clonotype with a few counts. A much bigger clone sits one base away, suggesting this may be a read error. The chain couples TRBV5-5 to TRBJ2-7, with TRBD2 matching 9 bases. CDR1 SGHKS and CDR2 YYEKEE come from the germline V gene (reference sequence). This CDR3 is 13 amino acids long. The CDR3 bases are TGTGCCAGCAGGAGCGGGAGGTCCTACGGGCAGTACTTC. It translates to CASRSGRSYGQYF.

On this clonotype itself: With a much larger clone just one base away, this may be a read error. This sequence joins TRBV12-3 or TRBV12-4 and TRBJ2-3, with D unresolved. CDR3 length equals 12 residues. The CDR3 bases are TGTGCCGGCAGAGAATACACAGATACGCAGTATTTT. Translated: CAGREYTDTQYF.

The sample holds many counts of this clonotype. The genes are TRBV12-3 or TRBV12-4 and TRBJ1-6; TRBD1 might be the D (5 bases). The CDR3 totals 15 residues. Trimming shortened V by 1 base and J by 6 bases, and 10 bases separated the two germline ends. In nucleotides, the CDR3 is TGTGCCAGCAGTTTAGGGTTGCAGGGTAATTCACCCCTCCACTTT. Its protein product is CASSLGLQGNSPLHF.

This clonotype was recorded a few times. The genes are TRBV7-8 and TRBJ2-4; D is undetermined. V lost 2 bases, J lost 7 bases, and 9 bases lay in between. Per germline, CDR1 SGHVS and CDR2 FQNEAQ. The CDR3 covers 13 residues. CDR3 amino acids: CASSLLDENIQYF. DNA for the CDR3: TGTGCCAGCAGCTTACTTGACGAGAACATTCAGTACTTC.

In its sample, this clonotype was seen many times. CDR3 bases: TGTGCCAGCAGCTTAGAAATCGAGCGGACAGGGGGCGACCAAGAGACCCAGTACTTC. This translates into CASSLEIERTGGDQETQYF. This rearrangement joins TRBV11-2 to TRBJ2-5; 11 nucleotides match TRBD1. Germline CDR1 and CDR2: SGHAT and FQNNGV. The ends lost 0 bases at V and 0 bases at J; junction bases unmatched: 9. CDR3 length: 19 amino acids.

This clonotype was picked up a small number of times. The gene calls are TRBV4-3 and TRBJ1-1; D perhaps matches TRBD1 (6 bases). Germline assignment: CDR1 LGHNA and CDR2 YSLEER. The CDR3 length is 15 residues. The ends were cut back, 1 base at V and 6 bases at J, with 15 bases in the middle. The CDR3 loop is CASSQVPGASSEAFF. CDR3 coding DNA: TGCGCCAGCAGCCAAGTCCCGGGGGCGAGCTCTGAAGCTTTCTTT.

This clonotype has a count of ten or more. The chain is built from TRBV11-3 and TRBJ2-7; D unresolved. The CDR3 loop spans 13 amino acids. V shed 1 base and J shed 4 bases, with 8 bases lying between them. Germline V lookup: CDR1 SGHNT, CDR2 YENEEA. The CDR3 spells CASSLGAGYEQYF. For the CDR3, the DNA is TGTGCCAGCAGCTTAGGTGCTGGTTACGAGCAGTACTTC.

Points on this clonotype: A much larger clonotype is one base distant, so this may be a read error. Here the CDR3 reads CSARDGQHRGQQYF. The CDR3 DNA follows: TGCAGTGCTAGAGACGGCCAACACAGGGGCCAGCAGTACTTC. The V and J genes are TRBV20-1 and TRBJ2-7, with 7 bases fitting TRBD1. CDR3 size: 14 residues. The germline V gene has CDR1 DFQATT and CDR2 SNEGSKA (reference sequence). V shed 0 bases, J shed 8 bases, and the junction held 10 bases outside the gene matches.

The gene calls are TRBV6-1 and TRBJ1-4; 7 bases map to TRBD1. With 6 bases clipped from V and 0 bases from J, the junction kept 4 bases outside the gene matches. This CDR3 is 15 amino acids long. Germline assignment: CDR1 MNHNS and CDR2 SASEGT. This chain's CDR3 is CASRGTVATNEKLFF. Here the CDR3 DNA reads TGTGCCAGCAGGGGGACAGTAGCAACTAATGAAAAACTGTTTTTT.

This clonotype was counted a few times. The chain carries TRBV7-2 and TRBJ1-2; 10 bases map to TRBD1. Unmatched junction bases numbered 6, after V lost 3 bases and J lost 5 bases. Germline V gene data show CDR1 as SGHTA and CDR2 as FQGNSA. This CDR3 is 15 amino acids long. DNA for the CDR3: TGTGCCAGCAGCTTTGGGACAGGGGATCAGTATGGCTACACCTTC. Encoded protein: CASSFGTGDQYGYTF.

This clonotype has at least ten counts. The chain recombines TRBV28 with TRBJ2-7; 9 nucleotides align to TRBD1. Germline V gene data show CDR1 as MDHEN and CDR2 as SYDVKM. Losses at the gene ends were 6 bases for V and 5 bases for J; bases not matched to a gene: 5. The CDR3 is 13 amino acids. CDR3 residues: CASRIDRGDEQYF. The CDR3, as DNA: TGTGCCAGCAGGATAGACAGGGGGGACGAGCAGTACTTC.

This clonotype showed up just a few times. V gene TRBV10-1 combines with J gene TRBJ2-7; TRBD2 aligns across 13 bases. The germline gives CDR1 WNHNN, CDR2 SYGVQD (reference sequence). V lost 0 bases, J lost 2 bases, and 1 base stayed unmatched. The CDR3 length is 16 residues. CDR3 sequence reads: CASSESGTSGAYEQYF. The CDR3 DNA reads TGCGCCAGCAGTGAGTCTGGGACTAGCGGGGCCTACGAGCAGTACTTC.

This clonotype was recorded many times. The chain couples TRBV5-5 to TRBJ1-2, with D possibly matching TRBD1 (6 bases). This CDR3 contains 17 residues. Germline CDR1 is SGHKS and CDR2 is YYEKEE (reference sequence). V gave up 1 base and J gave up 0 bases, with 16 bases separating them. CDR3 amino acids: CASSLSGTPLANYGYTF. CDR3 in DNA: TGTGCCAGCAGCTTGTCCGGGACACCACTTGCTAACTATGGCTACACCTTC.

This clonotype was counted at least ten times. V usage is TRBV12-3 or TRBV12-4 and J usage is TRBJ2-7; 8 bases agree with TRBD2. With 2 bases clipped from V and 2 bases from J, the junction kept 8 bases outside the gene matches. The CDR3 covers 16 residues. The CDR3: CASSLRSGGLAYEQYF. Written as DNA, the CDR3 is TGTGCCAGCAGTTTAAGAAGCGGGGGCCTCGCCTACGAGCAGTACTTC.